This TCR beta chain derives from a study of persistence of HIV-infected CD4 T cells. A remark on this clone: What it recognizes is unknown.

Nonspecific anti-CD3/anti-CD28 bead stimulation represents the broad CD4+ T cell repertoire. Sorting selected CD4+ T cells upregulating both CD40 ligand and CD69. The CDR3 has 13 residues. Germline CDR1 LNHNV, CDR2 YYDKDF (reference sequence). With 3 bases removed from V and 10 bases from J, the gap between germline ends came to 13 bases. This was the immunoSEQ version 4 assay in survey mode. This table comes from immunoSEQ multiplex PCR, and its TCRdb copy is limited to in-frame clones, with some not included. There are around 45,000 clones in the sample; 90% to 95% occur only once, and about 1.8% lies in the top ten.

The sample here was CD4+ T cells sorted from PBMCs after 18-hour stimulation, taken from a patient who received antiretroviral therapy. This TCR was recovered from an adult man with HIV who was CMV-seropositive. This chain connects TRBV15 to TRBJ2-1; D not resolved. The CDR3 DNA reads TGTGCCACCAGCAGGAACGTAGTCAGGGAGCAGTTCTTC. Translating gives CATSRNVVREQFF.